Listed below are T cell receptor beta chains from one sample, sequenced in a study of blood T cells in healthy people across ages. Each CDR3 protein is one row after TCRdb ran MiXCR on the 5' RACE reads. Of 650,000 or so distinct CDR3 sequences listed, 40% to 65% are singletons. Sequencing was performed on blood. These receptor sequences come from a woman aged 80 or over in good health. Both conserved end residues are part of each CDR3. The D gene is left open where the match is weak. Clone sizes are given selectively: once, few, many, or a class where the clone is expanded.

j_gene: TRBJ2-7
v_gene: TRBV27
abundance: .
d_gene: TRBD2
CDR3aa: CASSLLRTSGVSYEQYF
CDR3nt: TGTGCCAGCAGTTTACTCCGGACTAGCGGGGTCTCCTACGAGCAGTACTTC

j_gene: TRBJ1-2
v_gene: TRBV2
abundance: .
d_gene: TRBD1
CDR3aa: CASSVRGTGADYGYTF
CDR3nt: TGTGCCAGCAGTGTCCGAGGGACAGGGGCAGATTATGGCTACACCTTC

j_gene: TRBJ2-1
v_gene: TRBV12-3/TRBV12-4
abundance: .
d_gene: TRBD1
CDR3aa: CASGRSGTGYHDEQFF
CDR3nt: TGTGCCAGCGGGCGCTCGGGGACAGGGTACCACGATGAGCAGTTCTTC

j_gene: TRBJ1-1
v_gene: TRBV29-1
abundance: many
d_gene: .
CDR3aa: CSVEVRARGTEAFF
CDR3nt: TGCAGCGTTGAAGTGAGGGCCAGGGGCACTGAAGCTTTCTTT

j_gene: TRBJ2-3
v_gene: TRBV21-1
abundance: .
d_gene: .
CDR3aa: CAAEAGQGRTDTQYF
CDR3nt: TGTGCAGCCGAGGCCGGACAGGGCCGCACAGATACGCAGTATTTT

j_gene: TRBJ2-5
v_gene: TRBV4-2
abundance: few
d_gene: TRBD2
CDR3aa: CASSQELAAQETQYF
CDR3nt: TGTGCCAGCAGCCAAGAACTAGCGGCACAAGAGACCCAGTACTTC

j_gene: TRBJ2-7
v_gene: TRBV7-6
abundance: .
d_gene: .
CDR3aa: CASSFFPPPTGGYEQYF
CDR3nt: TGTGCCAGCAGCTTTTTTCCCCCGCCGACTGGGGGCTACGAGCAGTACTTC

j_gene: TRBJ1-5
v_gene: TRBV25-1
abundance: .
d_gene: TRBD1
CDR3aa: CASGDSTGQPQHF
CDR3nt: TGTGCCAGTGGGGACAGTACGGGACAGCCCCAGCATTTT

j_gene: TRBJ2-7
v_gene: TRBV9
abundance: .
d_gene: TRBD1
CDR3aa: CASSPDRFTYEQYF
CDR3nt: TGTGCCAGCAGCCCGGACAGGTTCACCTACGAGCAGTACTTC

j_gene: TRBJ2-3
v_gene: TRBV2
abundance: many
d_gene: TRBD2
CDR3aa: CASEAASGSTDTQYF
CDR3nt: TGTGCCAGCGAGGCGGCTAGCGGGAGCACAGATACGCAGTATTTT

j_gene: TRBJ1-4
v_gene: TRBV11-2
abundance: .
d_gene: .
CDR3aa: CASSLWGAGEKLFF
CDR3nt: TGTGCCAGCAGCTTATGGGGGGCGGGGGAAAAACTGTTTTTT

j_gene: TRBJ2-5
v_gene: TRBV3-1
abundance: .
d_gene: TRBD2
CDR3aa: CASSQVSGIRETQYF
CDR3nt: TGTGCCAGCAGCCAAGTTAGCGGGATAAGAGAGACCCAGTACTTC

j_gene: TRBJ2-1
v_gene: TRBV10-2
abundance: many
d_gene: .
CDR3aa: CASWEATSSYNEQFF
CDR3nt: TGCGCCAGCTGGGAGGCCACAAGCTCCTACAATGAGCAGTTCTTC

j_gene: TRBJ1-2
v_gene: TRBV29-1
abundance: many
d_gene: TRBD1
CDR3aa: CSVVAGGRYGYTF
CDR3nt: TGCAGCGTTGTAGCAGGGGGAAGGTATGGCTACACCTTC

j_gene: TRBJ2-1
v_gene: TRBV9
abundance: few
d_gene: TRBD2
CDR3aa: CASSVELAKGNEQFF
CDR3nt: TGTGCCAGCAGCGTAGAACTAGCGAAGGGGAATGAGCAGTTCTTC

j_gene: TRBJ1-2
v_gene: TRBV6-5
abundance: .
d_gene: .
CDR3aa: CASSYGAAVIYGYTF
CDR3nt: TGTGCCAGCAGTTACGGGGCGGCAGTGATCTATGGCTACACCTTC

j_gene: TRBJ2-5
v_gene: TRBV20-1
abundance: .
d_gene: TRBD2
CDR3aa: CSVESPGGKKGTQYF
CDR3nt: TGCAGTGTCGAGTCCCCGGGAGGGAAAAAAGGGACCCAGTACTTC

j_gene: TRBJ2-5
v_gene: TRBV12-3/TRBV12-4
abundance: few
d_gene: .
CDR3aa: CASSLGAVRETQYF
CDR3nt: TGTGCCAGCAGTTTAGGGGCAGTCAGAGAGACCCAGTACTTC

j_gene: TRBJ2-7
v_gene: TRBV7-9
abundance: .
d_gene: .
CDR3aa: CASSPGPLGSYEQYF
CDR3nt: TGTGCCAGCAGCCCCGGGCCCTTAGGGTCCTACGAGCAGTACTTC

j_gene: TRBJ2-3
v_gene: TRBV27
abundance: few
d_gene: TRBD1
CDR3aa: CASSFAPGTGGRSTDTQYF
CDR3nt: TGTGCCAGCAGTTTTGCTCCCGGGACAGGGGGACGGAGCACAGATACGCAGTATTTT

j_gene: TRBJ2-7
v_gene: TRBV28
abundance: .
d_gene: .
CDR3aa: CATERTPYNEQYF
CDR3nt: TGTGCCACAGAGAGGACACCCTACAATGAGCAGTACTTC

j_gene: TRBJ2-1
v_gene: TRBV15
abundance: .
d_gene: TRBD2
CDR3aa: CATSRALAGGYNEQFF
CDR3nt: TGTGCCACCAGCAGGGCACTAGCGGGGGGCTACAATGAGCAGTTCTTC

j_gene: TRBJ2-7
v_gene: TRBV6-1
abundance: .
d_gene: .
CDR3aa: CASREQQSSYEQYF
CDR3nt: TGTGCCAGCAGAGAACAGCAAAGTTCCTACGAGCAGTACTTC

j_gene: TRBJ2-7
v_gene: TRBV20-1
abundance: .
d_gene: .
CDR3aa: CSARVQGYEQYF
CDR3nt: TGCAGTGCTAGAGTTCAGGGTTACGAGCAGTACTTC

j_gene: TRBJ2-7
v_gene: TRBV7-6
abundance: .
d_gene: TRBD2
CDR3aa: CASSLASVAGDSYEQYF
CDR3nt: TGTGCCAGCAGCTTAGCTTCGGTAGCGGGGGACTCCTACGAGCAGTACTTC

j_gene: TRBJ1-2
v_gene: TRBV7-3
abundance: many
d_gene: TRBD1
CDR3aa: CASSNQGQGIQGYTF
CDR3nt: TGTGCCAGCAGCAACCAGGGACAGGGAATACAGGGCTACACCTTC

j_gene: TRBJ1-1
v_gene: TRBV5-1
abundance: .
d_gene: .
CDR3aa: CASSCDGGTEAFF
CDR3nt: TGCGCCAGCAGCTGTGATGGGGGCACTGAAGCTTTCTTT

j_gene: TRBJ2-3
v_gene: TRBV5-1
abundance: .
d_gene: .
CDR3aa: CASRAGITDTQYF
CDR3nt: TGCGCCAGCAGGGCAGGGATCACAGATACGCAGTATTTT

j_gene: TRBJ2-7
v_gene: TRBV10-3
abundance: .
d_gene: TRBD1
CDR3aa: CAISAPGQSADGQYF
CDR3nt: TGTGCCATCAGTGCCCCGGGACAGTCCGCCGATGGGCAGTACTTC

j_gene: TRBJ2-5
v_gene: TRBV2
abundance: few
d_gene: TRBD2
CDR3aa: CASSAWTSEETQYF
CDR3nt: TGTGCCAGCAGTGCGTGGACTAGTGAAGAGACCCAGTACTTC

j_gene: TRBJ2-5
v_gene: TRBV12-3/TRBV12-4
abundance: many
d_gene: .
CDR3aa: CASSLIQSQETQYF
CDR3nt: TGTGCCAGCAGTTTAATACAGAGTCAAGAGACCCAGTACTTC

j_gene: TRBJ1-6
v_gene: TRBV11-2
abundance: many
d_gene: TRBD1
CDR3aa: CASSLMSQGANNSPLHF
CDR3nt: TGTGCCAGCAGCTTAATGTCACAGGGGGCGAATAATTCACCCCTCCACTTT

j_gene: TRBJ2-1
v_gene: TRBV5-1
abundance: many
d_gene: TRBD2
CDR3aa: CASSAGDDYNEQFF
CDR3nt: TGCGCCAGCAGCGCGGGGGACGACTACAATGAGCAGTTCTTC

j_gene: TRBJ1-4
v_gene: TRBV3-1
abundance: .
d_gene: .
CDR3aa: CASSQDYSPNEKLFF
CDR3nt: TGTGCCAGCAGCCAAGATTACAGTCCTAATGAAAAACTGTTTTTT

j_gene: TRBJ1-2
v_gene: TRBV20-1
abundance: few
d_gene: .
CDR3aa: CSAGKSVPESYGYTF
CDR3nt: TGCAGTGCGGGAAAATCGGTTCCGGAGAGCTATGGCTACACCTTC

j_gene: TRBJ1-4
v_gene: TRBV5-5
abundance: .
d_gene: .
CDR3aa: CASSFGSNEKLFF
CDR3nt: TGTGCCAGCAGCTTCGGCAGTAATGAAAAACTGTTTTTT

j_gene: TRBJ1-6
v_gene: TRBV10-3
abundance: once
d_gene: .
CDR3aa: CAIASGVRDSPLHF
CDR3nt: TGTGCCATCGCCTCAGGGGTTCGCGATTCACCCCTCCACTTT

j_gene: TRBJ2-1
v_gene: TRBV21-1
abundance: many
d_gene: .
CDR3aa: CASSKARLAELNEQFF
CDR3nt: TGTGCCAGCAGCAAAGCAAGACTAGCGGAACTCAATGAGCAGTTCTTC

j_gene: TRBJ2-1
v_gene: TRBV9
abundance: .
d_gene: TRBD2
CDR3aa: CASSDRTSGRFF
CDR3nt: TGTGCCAGCAGCGATCGGACTAGCGGGAGGTTCTTC

j_gene: TRBJ2-5
v_gene: TRBV29-1
abundance: many
d_gene: TRBD1
CDR3aa: CSAQQGPETQYF
CDR3nt: TGCAGCGCACAACAGGGGCCGGAGACCCAGTACTTC

j_gene: TRBJ2-1
v_gene: TRBV28
abundance: .
d_gene: .
CDR3aa: CASSPLDSSYNEQFF
CDR3nt: TGTGCCAGCAGTCCCCTCGACAGCTCCTACAATGAGCAGTTCTTC

j_gene: TRBJ2-1
v_gene: TRBV20-1
abundance: .
d_gene: .
CDR3aa: CSARPLGVDRGEQFF
CDR3nt: TGCAGTGCTAGACCCCTCGGAGTTGACCGGGGTGAGCAGTTCTTC

j_gene: TRBJ1-5
v_gene: TRBV6-6
abundance: few
d_gene: TRBD1
CDR3aa: CASSYTGGEQPQHF
CDR3nt: TGTGCCAGCAGTTACACAGGGGGCGAACAGCCCCAGCATTTT

j_gene: TRBJ2-3
v_gene: TRBV7-9
abundance: .
d_gene: .
CDR3aa: CASSPTGGPNTDTQYF
CDR3nt: TGTGCCAGCAGCCCGACCGGGGGCCCCAACACAGATACGCAGTATTTT

j_gene: TRBJ1-2
v_gene: TRBV3-1
abundance: .
d_gene: .
CDR3aa: CASSQDGSHYGYTF
CDR3nt: TGTGCCAGCAGCCAAGACGGGAGTCACTATGGCTACACCTTC

j_gene: TRBJ2-1
v_gene: TRBV5-1
abundance: many
d_gene: .
CDR3aa: CASSLGETYNEQFF
CDR3nt: TGCGCCAGCAGCTTGGGGGAGACCTACAATGAGCAGTTCTTC